Sequencing of this T cell receptor beta chain was carried out in a study of blood T cell repertoires in COVID-19. Study-level background: COVID-19 samples from acute and convalescent phases originated in the United States, Italy and Spain.

In the original analysis: Estimation of nucleated cell counts relied on the amplification of reference gene primers. Assay: immunoSEQ multiplex PCR; the TCRdb copy retains only in-frame clones and omits some. The V and J calls and clone size are taken from that table; D and trimming were inferred from the DNA. Among around 140,000 clones listed, 80% to 90% were seen once. This CDR3 spans 15 amino acids. In germline, CDR1 is LGHDT, CDR2 YNNKEL (reference sequence). The ends were cut back, 0 bases at V and 4 bases at J, with 10 bases in the middle. This clonotype was obtained from a woman between 50 and 59 years old with acute or convalescent COVID-19. The specimen sequenced was peripheral blood. The rearrangement joins TRBV3-1 (or the pseudogene TRBV3-2) to TRBJ2-1; maybe TRBD2 (6 bases). The CDR3 DNA reads as TGTGCCAGCAGCCAAGAAAGCGGGTTATACAATGAGCAGTTCTTC. Protein: CASSQESGLYNEQFF.